This T cell receptor beta chain comes out of a study of shared clonotypes between healthy human individuals. A CD45RA-negative memory subset and a CD45RA+ naive subset were separated from the CD4+ cells. The CDR3 has 14 amino acids. With 4 bases clipped from V and 4 bases from J, the junction kept 2 bases outside the gene matches. CDR1 and CDR2 from the germline V gene are SNHLY and FYNNEI. Libraries were prepared by immunoSEQ multiplex PCR; TCRdb keeps only in-frame clonotypes and omits some of them. Here the sample spans more than 2,000,000 clones, approximately 93% being singletons. Input material: naive CD4+ T cells from PBMCs. Subset: CD45RA+ positively selected. V usage is TRBV2 and J usage is TRBJ2-2; 8 nucleotides match TRBD1. This TCR came from a man younger than 30 in good health. Some clones in this sample may be carry-over from other donors' samples. The CDR3 DNA is TGTGCCAGCAGTGGACAGGGGTTCACCGGGGAGCTGTTTTTT. As protein: CASSGQGFTGELFF.